This T cell receptor beta chain is from a study of spatial heterogeneity in lung cancer. Time point indicated: sample taken at primary tumor resection. This clonotype was seen many times. The CDR3 extends over 17 amino acids. Germline CDR1 LGHNA, CDR2 YSLEER. Unmatched junction bases numbered 12, after V lost 1 base and J lost 6 bases. TCRdb re-derived calls from the 5' RACE reads in MiXCR, one entry per CDR3 protein. The sample shows 40,000 to 45,000 distinct CDR3 sequences, nearly 7% of them seen only once. The chain couples TRBV4-3 to TRBJ1-5, with 7 bases that match TRBD1. The clonotype comes from a female donor with early-stage non-small cell lung cancer. The sequencing used PBMCs, collected at surgery. CDR3 sequence (DNA): TGCGCCAGCAGCCAAGCTGTCGGGACAGCGGGAAGTCAGCCCCAGCATTTT. This encodes CASSQAVGTAGSQPQHF.